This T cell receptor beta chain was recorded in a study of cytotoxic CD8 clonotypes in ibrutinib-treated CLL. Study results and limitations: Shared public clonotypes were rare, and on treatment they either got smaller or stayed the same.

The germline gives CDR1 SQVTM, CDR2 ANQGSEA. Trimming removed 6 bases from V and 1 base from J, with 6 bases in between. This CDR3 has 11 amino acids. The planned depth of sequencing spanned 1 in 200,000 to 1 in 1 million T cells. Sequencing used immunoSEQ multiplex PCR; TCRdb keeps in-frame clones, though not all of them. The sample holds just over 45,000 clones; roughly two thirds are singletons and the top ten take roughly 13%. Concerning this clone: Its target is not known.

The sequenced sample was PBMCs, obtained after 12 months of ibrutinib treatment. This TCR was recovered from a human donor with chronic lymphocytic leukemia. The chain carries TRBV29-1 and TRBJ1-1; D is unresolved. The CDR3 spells CSVLTNTEAFF. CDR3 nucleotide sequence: TGCAGCGTACTGACGAACACTGAAGCTTTCTTT. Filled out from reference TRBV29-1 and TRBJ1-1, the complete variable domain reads SAVISQKPSRDICQRGTSLTIQCQVDSQVTMMFWYRQQPGQSLTLIATANQGSEATYESGFVIDKFPISRPNLTFSTLTVSNMSPEDSSIYLCSVLTNTEAFFGQGTRLTVV.